These 16 T cell receptor beta chains came from one sample sequenced in a study of molecular identifiers for immune sequencing clone quantification. TCRdb itself ran the PCR reads through MiXCR, one entry per CDR3 protein. The profile shows about 300,000 distinct CDR3 sequences, about a fifth of them singletons. The sequenced sample was naive CD8+ T cells from blood, with Jurkat cell RNA spiked in. Subset noted: FACS-sorted CD8+CD4-CCR7+CD45RA+ naive T cells. The receptors come from a human donor in good health. Some libraries in this study had Jurkat cell RNA spiked in.

As for this clonotype: A much bigger clone sits one base away, suggesting this may be a read error. The chain has TRBV29-1 and TRBJ2-7, with D perhaps matching TRBD2 (7 bases). Looked up from germline, CDR1 is SQVTM and CDR2 is ANQGSEA. Trimming stripped 0 bases from V and 1 base from J, with 19 bases between. The CDR3 is 17 residues long. The CDR3 reads CSVEEVDGGGLSYEQYF. DNA of the CDR3: TGCAGCGTTGAAGAAGTGGATGGGGGGGGCCTTTCCTACGAGCAGTACTTC.

This clonotype was picked up many times. The chain links TRBV7-9 to TRBJ2-7; 10 bases are a match to TRBD1. The length of the CDR3 is 14 residues. Germline values: CDR1 SEHNR, CDR2 FQNEAQ (reference sequence). The junction had 5 bases not matched to a gene; V was cut back by 5 bases and J by 4 bases. CDR3 protein: CASSAPGQGYEQYF. The DNA of the CDR3 is TGTGCCAGCAGCGCACCGGGACAGGGGTACGAGCAGTACTTC.

This sequence joins TRBV3-1 and TRBJ2-3, with a possible D match to TRBD2 (5 bases). CDR1 is LGHDT and CDR2 is YNNKEL in the germline V gene (reference sequence). Between the trimmed V and J ends, which lost 3 bases and 0 bases, there was a span of 10 bases. The CDR3 is 15 residues long. The CDR3 bases are TGTGCCAGCAGCCAGGATAGCGTGAGCACAGATACGCAGTATTTT. Translated: CASSQDSVSTDTQYF.

V is TRBV5-5 and J is TRBJ1-5; D is possibly TRBD1 (6 bases). Germline values: CDR1 SGHKS, CDR2 YYEKEE (reference sequence). Trimming took off 4 bases at V and 7 bases at J, with 18 bases between the two ends. This CDR3 is 15 amino acids long. Written as DNA, the CDR3 is TGTGCCAGCAGCCCCACGGGGGCAGGAGACCAGCCCCAGCATTTT. Translated: CASSPTGAGDQPQHF.

The rearrangement links TRBV6-2 or TRBV6-3 to TRBJ2-2; D is unresolved. The CDR3 is made up of 16 amino acids. The germline gives CDR1 MNHEY, CDR2 SVGEGT. With 0 bases removed from V and 3 bases from J, the gap between germline ends came to 11 bases. The CDR3 DNA sequence: TGTGCCAGCAGTTACTCGTCGATAGTGTACACCGGGGAGCTGTTTTTT. It translates to CASSYSSIVYTGELFF.

This clonotype was seen at least ten times. V gene TRBV12-3 or TRBV12-4 combines with J gene TRBJ2-3; D not certain. The CDR3 spans 12 residues. Deletions cut 6 bases from V and 5 bases from J, with 9 bases between. The CDR3 DNA reads as TGTGCCAGCAGCTCCTATGAAGATACGCAGTATTTT. As protein: CASSSYEDTQYF.

This clonotype was observed at least ten times. The chain has TRBV6-5 and TRBJ2-7, with 11 bases fitting TRBD1. Germline V gives CDR1 MNHEY, CDR2 SVGAGI. The CDR3 runs to 17 residues. V lost 6 bases to trimming and J lost 4 bases; unmatched junction nucleotides: 14. Here the CDR3 DNA reads TGTGCCAGCAGAGGACAGGGGGCCTCCAACTGGGGATACGAGCAGTACTTC. Translating it yields CASRGQGASNWGYEQYF.

This clonotype was observed at least ten times. The chain combines TRBV7-9 with TRBJ2-3, with TRBD2 matching 10 bases. From germline, CDR1 is SEHNR and CDR2 FQNEAQ (reference sequence). The CDR3 covers 15 residues. Trimming removed 3 bases from V and 2 bases from J; junction bases left unmatched: 2. The CDR3 sequence: CASSFGLAVTDTQYF. The CDR3 region has the DNA TGTGCCAGCAGCTTCGGACTAGCGGTCACAGATACGCAGTATTTT.

A word on this clonotype: A much larger clone lies one base from this, so it may be a read error. The chain combines TRBV7-9 with TRBJ2-1; D is uncertain. With 7 bases removed from V and 9 bases from J, the gap between germline ends came to 19 bases. Germline V CDR1 and CDR2: SEHNR, FQNEAQ (reference sequence). CDR3 length equals 14 residues. DNA of the CDR3: TGTGCCAGCACAACCGAGTGGGGTGACATTGAGCAGTTCTTC. Its translation: CASTTEWGDIEQFF.

A word on this clonotype: A single base separates this from a much larger clone, so it may be a read error. The CDR3 spells CASSLGPAESNEQFF. CDR3 in DNA: TGTGCCAGCAGCTTAGGGCCAGCAGAAAGCAATGAGCAGTTCTTC. V usage is TRBV7-9 and J usage is TRBJ2-1; D is uncertain. V lost 1 base to trimming and J lost 6 bases, with 13 bases between them. CDR1 SEHNR and CDR2 FQNEAQ come from the germline V gene (reference sequence). This CDR3 spans 15 amino acids.

The chain links TRBV30 to TRBJ2-3, with D perhaps TRBD2 (7 bases). This CDR3 contains 15 residues. The V gene lost 2 bases and the J gene lost 6 bases, with 18 bases spanning the gap. Germline loops: CDR1 GTSNPN, CDR2 SVGIG (reference sequence). The CDR3 DNA reads TGTGCCTGGAGTCCCCGCGGGGGCCCCGGGGATACGCAGTATTTT. Its translation: CAWSPRGGPGDTQYF.

This clonotype came up many times. The chain is built from TRBV20-1 and TRBJ2-2; unclear D gene. The germline V gene has CDR1 DFQATT and CDR2 SNEGSKA (reference sequence). The CDR3 spans 13 residues. V dropped 3 bases and J dropped 3 bases, with 8 bases sitting between them. The CDR3 loop reads CSASATDTGELFF. CDR3 nucleotides: TGCAGTGCTAGTGCGACGGACACCGGGGAGCTGTTTTTT.

This clonotype was seen only a few times. The chain links TRBV11-2 to TRBJ2-3; D perhaps matches TRBD1 (6 bases). This CDR3 is 17 amino acids long. V shed 2 bases and J shed 6 bases, with 21 bases lying between them. Germline CDR1 and CDR2: SGHAT and FQNNGV. CDR3 residues: CASSLITGTPPSDTQYF. CDR3 DNA: TGTGCCAGCAGCTTAATAACAGGGACGCCTCCCTCGGATACGCAGTATTTT.

This clonotype was observed at least ten times. The V and J genes are TRBV7-6 and TRBJ2-3; the D gene is possibly TRBD1 (6 bases). V was clipped by 1 base and J by 4 bases, with 12 bases between them. The CDR3 runs 15 residues. Germline values: CDR1 SGHVS, CDR2 FNYEAQ. The CDR3 DNA follows: TGTGCCAGCAGCTTAGGGGGGCTATTCGCAGATACGCAGTATTTT. Protein product: CASSLGGLFADTQYF.

Many counts were recorded for this clonotype. V is TRBV12-3 or TRBV12-4 and J is TRBJ2-3, with 8 bases lining up with TRBD1. The CDR3 has 14 residues. Losses at the gene ends were 6 bases for V and 5 bases for J; bases not matched to a gene: 7. CDR3 nucleotide sequence: TGTGCCAGCAGGGCAGGGGGCAGTGGAGATACGCAGTATTTT. Its translation is CASRAGGSGDTQYF.

As DNA, the CDR3 is TGCGCCAGCAGCCAAGATGAGTATGTGGGTGAGCAGTTCTTC. This codes for CASSQDEYVGEQFF. The chain is built from TRBV4-3 and TRBJ2-1; D remains ambiguous. The germline V gene has CDR1 LGHNA and CDR2 YSLEER. The CDR3 contains 14 residues. Trimming cost V 0 bases and J 9 bases, with 12 bases left between them.